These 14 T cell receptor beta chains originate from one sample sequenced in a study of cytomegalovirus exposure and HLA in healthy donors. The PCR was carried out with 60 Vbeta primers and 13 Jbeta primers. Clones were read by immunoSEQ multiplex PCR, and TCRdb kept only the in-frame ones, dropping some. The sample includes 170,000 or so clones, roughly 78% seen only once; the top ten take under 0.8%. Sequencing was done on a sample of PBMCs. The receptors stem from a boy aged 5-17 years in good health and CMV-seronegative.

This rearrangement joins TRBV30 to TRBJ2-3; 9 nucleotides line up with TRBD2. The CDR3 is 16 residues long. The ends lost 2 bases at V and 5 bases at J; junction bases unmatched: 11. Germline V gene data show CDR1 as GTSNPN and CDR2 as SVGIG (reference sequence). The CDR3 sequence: CAWSPTLAGLGDTQYF. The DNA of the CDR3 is TGTGCCTGGAGTCCAACCCTAGCGGGACTCGGAGATACGCAGTATTTT.

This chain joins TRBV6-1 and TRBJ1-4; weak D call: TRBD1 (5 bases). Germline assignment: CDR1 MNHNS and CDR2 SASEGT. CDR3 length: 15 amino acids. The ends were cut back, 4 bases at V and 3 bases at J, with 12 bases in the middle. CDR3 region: CASSATQGSNEKLFF. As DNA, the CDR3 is TGTGCCAGCAGTGCCACCCAGGGATCTAATGAAAAACTGTTTTTT.

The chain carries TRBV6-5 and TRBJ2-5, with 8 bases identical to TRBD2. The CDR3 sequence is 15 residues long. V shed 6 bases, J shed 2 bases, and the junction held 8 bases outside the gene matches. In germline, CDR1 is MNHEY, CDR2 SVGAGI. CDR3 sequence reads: CASSRGRLAQETQYF. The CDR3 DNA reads TGTGCCAGCAGCCGCGGGAGGCTAGCACAAGAGACCCAGTACTTC.

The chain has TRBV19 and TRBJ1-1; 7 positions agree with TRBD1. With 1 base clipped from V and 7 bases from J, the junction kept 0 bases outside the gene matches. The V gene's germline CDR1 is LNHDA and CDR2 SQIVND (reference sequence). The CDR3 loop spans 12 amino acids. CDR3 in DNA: TGTGCCAGTAGTATAGGGGACAGTGAAGCTTTCTTT. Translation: CASSIGDSEAFF.

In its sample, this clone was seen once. The CDR3 DNA follows: TGTGCCAGCAGCCCTAGGGGGGGGAATGAGCAGTTCTTC. It is translated as CASSPRGGNEQFF. The chain links TRBV5-4 to TRBJ2-1, with D maybe TRBD2 (7 bases). CDR1 and CDR2 from the germline V gene are SGHNT and YYREEE (reference sequence). The CDR3 loop spans 13 amino acids. The V and J ends lost 4 bases and 7 bases respectively, with 12 bases between them.

CDR3 sequence reads: CASSQSPRESATNEKLFF. The DNA for the CDR3 is TGTGCCAGCAGCCAATCGCCCCGAGAGAGTGCAACTAATGAAAAACTGTTTTTT. The rearrangement uses TRBV4-2 and TRBJ1-4; no firm D call. CDR1 and CDR2 (germline): LGHNA, YNFKEQ. The CDR3 covers 18 residues. Trimming removed 2 bases from V and 0 bases from J, with 16 bases in between.

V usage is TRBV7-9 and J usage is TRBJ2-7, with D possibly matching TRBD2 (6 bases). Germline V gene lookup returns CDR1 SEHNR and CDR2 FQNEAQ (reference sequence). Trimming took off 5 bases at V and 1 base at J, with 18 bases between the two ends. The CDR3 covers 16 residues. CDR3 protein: CASSNNRDSLSYEQYF. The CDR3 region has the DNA TGTGCCAGCAGCAACAACCGGGACTCATTGTCCTACGAGCAGTACTTC.

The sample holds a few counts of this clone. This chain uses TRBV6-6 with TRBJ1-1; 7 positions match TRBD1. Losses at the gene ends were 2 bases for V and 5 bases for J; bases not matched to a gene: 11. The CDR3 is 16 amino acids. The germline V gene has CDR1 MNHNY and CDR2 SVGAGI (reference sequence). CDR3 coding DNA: TGTGCCAGCAGTTACAGCCCAGGGGGAGAAGCAACTGAAGCTTTCTTT. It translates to CASSYSPGGEATEAFF.

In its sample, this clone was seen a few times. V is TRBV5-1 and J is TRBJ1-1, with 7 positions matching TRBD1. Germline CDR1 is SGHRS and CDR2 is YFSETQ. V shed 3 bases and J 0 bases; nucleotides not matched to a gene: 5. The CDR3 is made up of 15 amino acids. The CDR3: CASSSDRRMNTEAFF. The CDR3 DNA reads TGCGCCAGCAGCTCGGACAGGAGAATGAACACTGAAGCTTTCTTT.

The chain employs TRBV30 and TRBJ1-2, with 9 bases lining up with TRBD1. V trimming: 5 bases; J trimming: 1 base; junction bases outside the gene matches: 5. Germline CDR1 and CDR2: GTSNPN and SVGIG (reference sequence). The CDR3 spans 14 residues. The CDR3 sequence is CAWEQGALNYGYTF. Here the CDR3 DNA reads TGTGCCTGGGAACAGGGGGCCCTTAACTATGGCTACACCTTC.

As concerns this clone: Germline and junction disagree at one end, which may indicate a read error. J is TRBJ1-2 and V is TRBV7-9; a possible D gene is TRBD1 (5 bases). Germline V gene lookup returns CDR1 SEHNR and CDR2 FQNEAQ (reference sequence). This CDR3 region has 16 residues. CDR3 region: CSSSLAPQGTQYGYTF. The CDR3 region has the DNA TGTTCCAGCAGCTTAGCGCCTCAGGGCACCCAATATGGCTACACCTTC. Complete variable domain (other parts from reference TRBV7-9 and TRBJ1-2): DTGVSQNPRHKITKRGQNVTFRCDPISEHNRLYWYRQTLGQGPEFLTYFQNEAQLEKSRLLSDRFSAERPKGSFSTLEIQRTEQGDSAMYLCSSSLAPQGTQYGYTFGSGTRLTVV.

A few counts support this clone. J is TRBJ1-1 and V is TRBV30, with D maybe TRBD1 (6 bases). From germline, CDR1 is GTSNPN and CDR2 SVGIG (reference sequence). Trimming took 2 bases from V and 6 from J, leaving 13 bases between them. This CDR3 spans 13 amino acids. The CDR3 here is CAWSLNRVAEAFF. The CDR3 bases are TGTGCCTGGAGTCTTAACAGGGTAGCTGAAGCTTTCTTT.

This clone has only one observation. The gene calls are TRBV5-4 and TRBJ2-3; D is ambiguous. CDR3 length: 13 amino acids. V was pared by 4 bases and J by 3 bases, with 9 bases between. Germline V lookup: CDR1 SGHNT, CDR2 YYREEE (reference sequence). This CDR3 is CASSLERTDTQYF. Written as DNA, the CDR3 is TGTGCCAGCAGCCTGGAGAGGACAGATACGCAGTATTTT.

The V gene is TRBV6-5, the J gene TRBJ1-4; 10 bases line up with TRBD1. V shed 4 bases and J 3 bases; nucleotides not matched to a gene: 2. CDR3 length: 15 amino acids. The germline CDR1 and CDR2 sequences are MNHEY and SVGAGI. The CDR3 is CASSWDRGANEKLFF. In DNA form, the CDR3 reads TGTGCCAGCAGTTGGGACAGGGGCGCTAATGAAAAACTGTTTTTT.